The clone carrying this TCR beta chain was detected many times. No antigen is known for it. Germline lookup yields CDR1 SGHTA and CDR2 FQGNSA. The CDR3 has 15 residues. V lost 4 bases, J lost 2 bases, and 12 bases lay in between. The data were obtained in a study of T-cell memory formation after mild COVID-19. The study, taken as a whole, reports: Pre-infection memory showed some responding clones, and this suggested that cross-reactive memory joined. Largely, contracting CD4+ clones fell within CM and EM, and contracting CD8+ clones within EMRA.

TCRdb recomputed calls from the 5' RACE reads with MiXCR, one row per CDR3 protein. The table lists a few hundred thousand distinct CDR3 sequences, 15% of them singletons, with 20% to 25% in the top ten. The source of this sequence is a man younger than 35 who had mild COVID-19 (a few samples of this study predate the infection). Cell type and time point are not known. Sequenced input: PBMCs or a T cell subset sorted from them (not recorded which). The chain couples TRBV7-2 to TRBJ2-1, with a possible D match to TRBD1 (6 bases). The chain's CDR3 is CASSSDRLAYNEQFF. Written as DNA, the CDR3 is TGTGCCAGCAGCTCCGACAGGTTAGCCTACAATGAGCAGTTCTTC.